Below are 26 T cell receptor beta chains sequenced from a single sample in a study of blood T cell repertoires in COVID-19. Only in-frame clones appear in the TCRdb table, and some are missing; sequencing was by immunoSEQ multiplex PCR. The sample has about 240,000 clones, over 80% seen once. Sequencing used peripheral blood. The receptors here all came from a man aged 25 to 40 who had recovered from COVID-19.

The rearrangement uses TRBV14 and TRBJ1-2; tentative D call: TRBD1 (5 bases). The germline V gene encodes CDR1 SGHDN and CDR2 FVKESK. Trimming removed 4 bases from V and 3 bases from J, with 15 bases in between. The CDR3 has 15 amino acids. CDR3 nucleotides: TGTGCCAGCAGCCCTTTCGAGACAGACTACTATGGCTACACCTTC. Its translation: CASSPFETDYYGYTF.

The V and J genes are TRBV2 and TRBJ2-3; 7 bases match TRBD2. CDR3 length: 17 amino acids. Per the germline V gene, CDR1 is SNHLY and CDR2 is FYNNEI. The trim removed 3 bases at V and 2 bases at J, leaving 11 bases unmatched. CDR3 nucleotides: TGTGCCAGCAGTGATGGGGGGGGATCTAAATACACAGATACGCAGTATTTT. This sequence encodes CASSDGGGSKYTDTQYF.

The chain has TRBV10-1 and TRBJ1-1; a weak D match, TRBD1 (6 bases). The V gene lost 6 bases and the J gene lost 8 bases, with 16 bases spanning the gap. From germline, CDR1 is WNHNN and CDR2 SYGVQD (reference sequence). The CDR3 is made up of 13 amino acids. In nucleotides, the CDR3 is TGCGCCAGCAGCTCTACCCGGGACAAGGAAGCTTTCTTT. Protein: CASSSTRDKEAFF.

The chain has TRBV5-1 and TRBJ2-3; D gene uncertain. The CDR3 sequence is 14 residues long. V was trimmed by 1 base and J by 3 bases, leaving 9 bases between them. Germline V gene sequence: CDR1 SGHRS, CDR2 YFSETQ. The CDR3 region is CASSLRVRTDTQYF. The CDR3 DNA sequence: TGCGCCAGCAGCTTGCGGGTGAGAACAGATACGCAGTATTTT.

The chain is built from TRBV20-1 and TRBJ2-5; possibly TRBD2 for D (6 bases). The CDR3 is made up of 15 amino acids. Germline CDR1 DFQATT, CDR2 SNEGSKA (reference sequence). Trimming pared 3 bases from V and 2 bases from J, leaving 16 bases between. The CDR3 here is CSASRGYMPQETQYF. The CDR3 DNA sequence: TGCAGTGCTAGTCGGGGGTATATGCCTCAAGAGACCCAGTACTTC.

In DNA form, the CDR3 reads TGCGCCAGCAGCTCTTCCCCACTAGCGGGGGGCGGGGAGACCCAGTACTTC. The encoded protein is CASSSSPLAGGGETQYF. V usage is TRBV5-1 and J usage is TRBJ2-5; 12 positions match TRBD2. The CDR3 extends over 17 amino acids. CDR1 and CDR2 (germline): SGHRS, YFSETQ. The trim removed 3 bases at V and 5 bases at J, leaving 11 bases unmatched.

The V gene is TRBV28, the J gene TRBJ1-5; 8 bases are shared with TRBD1. Trimming removed 2 bases from V and 6 bases from J; junction bases left unmatched: 15. This CDR3 is 18 amino acids long. Germline lookup yields CDR1 MDHEN and CDR2 SYDVKM. The CDR3 sequence is CASSLTFAAGGGSQPQHF. CDR3 nucleotides: TGTGCCAGCAGTTTAACTTTCGCGGCAGGGGGCGGGAGTCAGCCCCAGCATTTT.

The chain combines TRBV18 with TRBJ1-1; TRBD1 aligns across 7 bases. J gave up 3 bases and V 5 bases, and 6 bases lay outside the gene matches. Germline values: CDR1 KGHSH, CDR2 LQKENI. The CDR3 loop spans 14 amino acids. In nucleotides, the CDR3 is TGTGCCAGCTCATCGACAGGGTCAGACACTGAAGCTTTCTTT. Residues: CASSSTGSDTEAFF.

This clone was detected only once. The gene calls are TRBV2 and TRBJ2-1; 8 nucleotides align to TRBD2. The CDR3 is 14 amino acids. Germline CDR1 reads SNHLY; CDR2 reads FYNNEI. V dropped 5 bases and J dropped 8; count of bases not matched to a gene: 8. The CDR3 loop reads CASSPPTSAHEQFF. Written as DNA, the CDR3 is TGTGCCAGCAGTCCTCCGACTAGCGCCCATGAGCAGTTCTTC.

The chain combines TRBV21-1 with TRBJ2-2; the table's D call, TRBD2, was not checked against the DNA. TRBV21-1 constitutes a pseudogene. The CDR3 contains 18 residues. DNA for the CDR3: TGTGCCAGCAGCAAAGCTAAGGCGGGGGGGCCGTTTCCCGGGGAGCTGTTTTTT. This codes for CASSKAKAGGPFPGELFF.

The chain uses TRBV5-1 and TRBJ2-3; TRBD2 matches at 7 bases. CDR1 is SGHRS and CDR2 is YFSETQ in the germline V gene. V lost 4 bases and J lost 0; bases outside the gene matches: 11. The CDR3 is 17 amino acids. The CDR3, as DNA: TGCGCCAGCAGCGAATGGGGTCTAGCGGAGAGCACAGATACGCAGTATTTT. This encodes CASSEWGLAESTDTQYF.

The chain is built from TRBV10-3 and TRBJ1-1; 9 nucleotides agree with TRBD1. This CDR3 has 13 amino acids. Germline trimming cut 6 bases from V and 8 bases from J; bases unmatched to any gene: 7. Germline V gene sequence: CDR1 ENHRY, CDR2 SYGVKD. The CDR3 DNA reads TGTGCCATCAGGGCCCCCGGGACAGGGGAAGCTTTCTTT. Protein product: CAIRAPGTGEAFF.

The chain employs TRBV10-3 and TRBJ1-1, with 7 bases that match TRBD1. The junction had 6 bases not matched to a gene; V was cut back by 6 bases and J by 2 bases. The CDR3 has 14 residues. Germline assignment: CDR1 ENHRY and CDR2 SYGVKD. CDR3 amino acids: CAISRGTDNTEAFF. Here the CDR3 DNA reads TGTGCCATCAGCCGTGGGACAGATAACACTGAAGCTTTCTTT.

This rearrangement joins TRBV5-5 to TRBJ1-5; TRBD1 matches at 9 bases. CDR3 length equals 15 residues. CDR1 and CDR2 from the germline V gene are SGHKS and YYEKEE (reference sequence). V shed 5 bases, J shed 8 bases, and the junction held 11 bases outside the gene matches. The CDR3 loop is CASRLGQGESEPQHF. For the CDR3, the DNA is TGTGCCAGCAGGCTGGGACAGGGTGAATCAGAGCCCCAGCATTTT.

This chain links TRBV18 with TRBJ2-1, with 8 bases aligning to TRBD1. Germline V CDR1 and CDR2: KGHSH, LQKENI. The trim removed 6 bases at V and 4 bases at J, leaving 5 bases unmatched. The CDR3 loop spans 14 amino acids. The CDR3 DNA is TGTGCCAGCTCGCCCCGACAGGGGTACAATGAGCAGTTCTTC. Amino acids: CASSPRQGYNEQFF.

The chain joins TRBV19 to TRBJ2-5; 9 nucleotides agree with TRBD1. This CDR3 comprises 15 residues. V shed 1 base and J 5 bases; nucleotides not matched to a gene: 5. From germline, CDR1 is LNHDA and CDR2 SQIVND (reference sequence). CDR3 DNA sequence: TGTGCCAGTAGTATAGTAACAGGGGGCAGGGAGACCCAGTACTTC. It specifies CASSIVTGGRETQYF.

This chain links TRBV5-1 with TRBJ2-3; no clear D. The CDR3 is made up of 14 amino acids. Germline loops: CDR1 SGHRS, CDR2 YFSETQ. Trimming cost V 0 bases and J 4 bases, with 9 bases left between them. The CDR3 sequence is CASSLAERPDTQYF. In DNA, the CDR3 is TGCGCCAGCAGCTTGGCCGAGAGGCCAGATACGCAGTATTTT.

The chain employs TRBV4-2 and TRBJ2-1; the D gene is possibly TRBD1 (5 bases). Trimming stripped 3 bases from V and 7 bases from J, with 19 bases between. The CDR3 has 16 amino acids. Germline assignment: CDR1 LGHNA and CDR2 YNFKEQ. The CDR3 nucleotides are TGTGCCAGCAGCCAGGAACGCGTGGGGCTTAGGAATGAGCAGTTCTTC. Protein sequence: CASSQERVGLRNEQFF.

The chain uses TRBV4-1 and TRBJ2-1; TRBD1 is a possible D gene (5 bases). Germline values: CDR1 MGHRA, CDR2 YSYEKL. The CDR3 extends over 15 amino acids. The germline V and J ends were trimmed by 3 bases and 5 bases, with 14 bases remaining between them. The CDR3 here is CASSHQLQGHNEQFF. The CDR3 nucleotides are TGCGCCAGCAGCCATCAATTGCAGGGCCACAATGAGCAGTTCTTC.

V usage is TRBV6-5 and J usage is TRBJ2-7, with 8 bases fitting TRBD1. Germline CDR1 reads MNHEY; CDR2 reads SVGAGI. The CDR3 covers 15 residues. V gave up 6 bases and J gave up 0 bases; unmatched junction bases: 7. CDR3 in DNA: TGTGCCAGCAGAACAGGGGGGATTAGCTCCTACGAGCAGTACTTC. This codes for CASRTGGISSYEQYF.

The chain carries TRBV7-2 and TRBJ2-5; maybe TRBD2 (5 bases). Germline CDR1 reads SGHTA; CDR2 reads FQGNSA. Trimming pared 1 base from V and 1 base from J, leaving 16 bases between. The CDR3 contains 17 residues. CDR3: CASSLDNSVGIQETQYF. CDR3 sequence (DNA): TGTGCCAGCAGCTTAGATAATAGCGTCGGGATCCAAGAGACCCAGTACTTC.

The rearrangement joins TRBV18 to TRBJ2-3, with D perhaps matching TRBD1 (5 bases). Trimming removed 0 bases at V and 3 bases at J, with 7 bases between. CDR1 KGHSH and CDR2 LQKENI come from the germline V gene. The CDR3 totals 14 residues. The CDR3 DNA reads TGTGCCAGCTCACCACCGGGGCTAACAGATACGCAGTATTTT. Its translation is CASSPPGLTDTQYF.

This sequence joins TRBV6-5 and TRBJ2-2; no clear D. The V end was cut by 4 bases, the J end by 5 bases, with 11 bases between. From germline, CDR1 is MNHEY and CDR2 SVGAGI. The CDR3 totals 14 residues. The CDR3 coding sequence is TGTGCCAGCAGTTTAGAGAGGAAGACCGGGGAGCTGTTTTTT. It translates to CASSLERKTGELFF.

This clone was observed a single time. The chain combines TRBV19 with TRBJ1-1, with D maybe TRBD1 (6 bases). CDR3 length: 13 residues. V was trimmed by 4 bases and J by 7 bases, leaving 13 bases between them. Looked up from germline, CDR1 is LNHDA and CDR2 is SQIVND (reference sequence). The DNA for the CDR3 is TGTGCCAGTAGTACAGGGGCGGGAGATGAAGCTTTCTTT. It yields the protein CASSTGAGDEAFF.

V is TRBV6-5 and J is TRBJ1-1; 8 nucleotides align to TRBD1. Germline V gene lookup returns CDR1 MNHEY and CDR2 SVGAGI. The V gene end was trimmed by 5 bases and the J gene end by 6 bases; junction bases not matched to a gene: 11. This CDR3 comprises 15 residues. CDR3 residues: CASSPGQVSLAEAFF. The CDR3 DNA reads as TGTGCCAGCAGTCCGGGACAGGTTAGTTTGGCTGAAGCTTTCTTT.

This clone was observed at least ten times. The rearrangement uses TRBV7-9 and TRBJ1-2, with 9 bases matching TRBD1. The CDR3 covers 13 residues. Germline loops: CDR1 SEHNR, CDR2 FQNEAQ (reference sequence). V trimming: 5 bases; J trimming: 7 bases; junction bases outside the gene matches: 5. This chain's CDR3 is CASSPTGGTGYTF. The CDR3 nucleotides are TGTGCCAGCAGCCCTACAGGGGGCACTGGCTACACCTTC.